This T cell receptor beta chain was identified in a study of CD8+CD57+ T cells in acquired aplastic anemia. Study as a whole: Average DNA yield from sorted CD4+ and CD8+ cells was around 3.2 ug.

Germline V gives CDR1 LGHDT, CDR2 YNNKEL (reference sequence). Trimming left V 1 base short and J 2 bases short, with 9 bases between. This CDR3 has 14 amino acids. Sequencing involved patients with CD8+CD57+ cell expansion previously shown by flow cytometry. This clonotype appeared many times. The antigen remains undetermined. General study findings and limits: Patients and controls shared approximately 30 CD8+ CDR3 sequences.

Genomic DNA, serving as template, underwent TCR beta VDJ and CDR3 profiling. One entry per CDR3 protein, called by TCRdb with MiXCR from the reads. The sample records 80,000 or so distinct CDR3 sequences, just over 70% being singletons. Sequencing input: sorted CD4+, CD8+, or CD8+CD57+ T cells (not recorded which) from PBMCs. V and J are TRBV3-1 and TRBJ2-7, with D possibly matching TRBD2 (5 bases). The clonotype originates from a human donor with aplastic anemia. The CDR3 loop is CASSQGGVAYEQYF. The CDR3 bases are TGTGCCAGCAGCCAAGGGGGAGTGGCCTACGAGCAGTACTTC.